This is a list of T cell receptor beta chains from one sample in a study of identical twins. TCRdb re-derived calls from the 5' RACE reads in MiXCR, one entry per CDR3 protein. The profile covers 1.5 million to 2 million distinct CDR3 sequences, with about 31% appearing a single time and about 0.27% taken by the ten largest. The sequencing input was cord blood. Receptor source: a newborn girl in good health. Both conserved end residues are part of each CDR3. Each record gives: D gene, J gene, V gene, clone size, CDR3 protein, CDR3 DNA. The D gene is left open where the match is weak. The listing skips clone size in some rows; elsewhere it reads once, few, many or a size class.

>-|TRBJ2-7|TRBV4-1|few
CASSQGTVTYEQYF
TGCGCCAGCAGCCAAGGGACAGTTACTTACGAGCAGTACTTC
>-|TRBJ2-7|TRBV25-1|few
CASSESGGTAFSYEQYF
TGTGCCAGCAGTGAATCCGGCGGGACAGCCTTCTCCTACGAGCAGTACTTC
>TRBD1|TRBJ2-7|TRBV29-1|-
CSVLGQGFYEQYF
TGCAGCGTTTTGGGACAGGGGTTTTACGAGCAGTACTTC
>-|TRBJ2-7|TRBV6-5|-
CASTRAVRPYEQYF
TGTGCCAGCACGAGGGCCGTCAGACCCTACGAGCAGTACTTC
>TRBD2|TRBJ2-7|TRBV20-1|-
CSATGLAGTYEQYF
TGCAGTGCTACGGGACTAGCGGGTACCTACGAGCAGTACTTC
>-|TRBJ2-1|TRBV14|-
CASSREEYFNEQFF
TGTGCCAGCAGCCGGGAGGAATATTTCAATGAGCAGTTCTTC
>-|TRBJ2-1|TRBV5-1|-
CASSSTTRNEQFF
TGCGCCAGCAGCTCAACGACCAGAAATGAGCAGTTCTTC
>-|TRBJ2-7|TRBV5-1|many
CASSFGGVNEQYF
TGCGCCAGCAGCTTCGGGGGAGTCAACGAGCAGTACTTC
>-|TRBJ1-6|TRBV7-6|few
CASSLGSDNSPLHF
TGTGCCAGCAGCTTAGGGTCGGATAATTCACCCCTCCACTTT
>TRBD2|TRBJ2-1|TRBV25-1|few
CASSKPGLAFGQFF
TGTGCCAGCAGTAAACCGGGACTAGCTTTCGGGCAGTTCTTC
>-|TRBJ2-7|TRBV10-3|-
CATNREPSYEQYF
TGTGCCACCAACAGGGAACCCTCCTACGAGCAGTACTTC
>-|TRBJ2-5|TRBV6-5|-
CASSYSTPARRWEETQYF
TGTGCCAGCAGTTACTCTACTCCTGCTCGACGGTGGGAAGAGACCCAGTACTTC
>-|TRBJ1-2|TRBV18|-
CASSPMGGRPDYGYTF
TGTGCCAGCTCACCAATGGGGGGGCGCCCTGACTATGGCTACACCTTC
>-|TRBJ2-7|TRBV28|once
CASSRLSSGVSYNEQYF
TGTGCCAGCAGCCGCCTTTCCTCGGGAGTATCCTACAATGAGCAGTACTTC
>TRBD2|TRBJ2-1|TRBV5-6|-
CASSGRLAGGSHEQFF
TGTGCCAGCAGCGGGAGACTAGCGGGGGGTTCCCATGAGCAGTTCTTC
>TRBD1|TRBJ1-4|TRBV27|-
CASSFNRGLEKLFF
TGTGCCAGCAGTTTCAACAGGGGGCTTGAAAAACTGTTTTTT
>-|TRBJ1-5|TRBV11-2|-
CASSLDGTGGSQPQHF
TGTGCCAGCAGCTTAGACGGGACGGGGGGAAGTCAGCCCCAGCATTTT
>-|TRBJ2-5|TRBV6-1|-
CASSERRLEETQYF
TGTGCCAGCAGTGAACGGCGGTTGGAGGAGACCCAGTACTTC
>-|TRBJ2-6|TRBV12-3/TRBV12-4|-
CACKLRRLGYSGANVLTF
TGTGCCTGCAAACTTAGGCGGCTAGGTTACTCTGGGGCCAACGTCCTGACTTTC
>-|TRBJ2-3|TRBV2|-
CASSDRLVVADTQYF
TGTGCCAGCAGTGACCGGCTAGTTGTGGCAGATACGCAGTATTTT
>-|TRBJ2-7|TRBV20-1|once
CSARDAGPWAQYF
TGCAGTGCTAGAGATGCAGGTCCCTGGGCCCAGTACTTC
>-|TRBJ2-1|TRBV4-2|-
CASSQEAVRSYNEQFF
TGTGCCAGCAGCCAAGAGGCGGTCCGCTCCTACAATGAGCAGTTCTTC
>-|TRBJ2-1|TRBV19|-
CASRAPGLKYEQFF
TGTGCCAGTAGGGCGCCGGGACTTAAGTATGAGCAGTTCTTC
>TRBD2|TRBJ2-7|TRBV27|many
CASSLGTSGNEQYF
TGTGCCAGCAGTTTGGGGACTAGCGGGAACGAGCAGTACTTC
>TRBD1|TRBJ2-5|TRBV6-6|many
CASSSGFRGFYQETQYF
TGTGCCAGCAGTTCGGGGTTCAGGGGGTTTTACCAAGAGACCCAGTACTTC
>-|TRBJ2-5|TRBV3-1|many
CASMGSQETQYF
TGTGCCAGCATGGGATCGCAAGAGACCCAGTACTTC
>-|TRBJ2-3|TRBV6-1|-
CASSANRASTDTQYF
TGTGCCAGCAGTGCCAACAGGGCTAGCACAGATACGCAGTATTTT
>-|TRBJ1-5|TRBV5-8|-
CASSLEPTQPQHF
TGTGCCAGCAGCTTGGAACCCACCCAGCCCCAGCATTTT
>-|TRBJ1-1|TRBV10-3|few
CAISGGAVEAFF
TGTGCCATCAGTGGGGGGGCAGTTGAAGCTTTCTTT
>TRBD2|TRBJ2-1|TRBV28|-
CASSLRLPGLADNEQVF
TGTGCCAGCAGTTTACGACTCCCGGGACTAGCGGACAATGAGCAGGTCTTC
>TRBD2|TRBJ2-1|TRBV28|-
CASSSYREGIGEQFF
TGTGCCAGCAGTTCGTATCGGGAGGGGATTGGTGAGCAGTTCTTC
>-|TRBJ2-7|TRBV25-1|-
CASGTLYEQYF
TGTGCCAGCGGGACCCTCTACGAGCAGTACTTC
>-|TRBJ1-2|TRBV7-2|few
CASSPGQFGYTF
TGTGCCAGCAGCCCTGGGCAATTTGGCTACACCTTC
>TRBD1|TRBJ2-7|TRBV10-3|-
CAVSAQGAVGEQYF
TGTGCCGTCAGTGCCCAGGGGGCCGTTGGCGAGCAGTACTTC
>TRBD2|TRBJ2-3|TRBV7-2|many
CASSSLAGVTDTQYF
TGTGCCAGCAGCTCACTAGCGGGGGTAACAGATACGCAGTATTTT
>TRBD2|TRBJ2-1|TRBV20-1|-
CSVSRRVSGRGNEQFF
TGCAGTGTTAGTAGAAGAGTAAGCGGGAGGGGCAATGAGCAGTTCTTC
>TRBD2|TRBJ2-7|TRBV20-1|few
CSARPGTSAIYEQYF
TGCAGTGCTAGGCCCGGGACTAGCGCTATCTACGAGCAGTACTTC
>-|TRBJ1-5|TRBV7-9|-
CASSFAGTNQPQHF
TGTGCCAGCAGCTTCGCAGGGACCAATCAGCCCCAGCATTTT
>TRBD2|TRBJ2-7|TRBV4-2|few
CASSPFETSGGSYEQYF
TGTGCCAGCAGCCCATTTGAGACTAGCGGGGGCTCCTACGAGCAGTACTTC
>-|TRBJ2-7|TRBV12-3/TRBV12-4|few
CASSFTGTVSSYEQYF
TGTGCCAGCAGTTTTACCGGGACGGTGAGCTCCTACGAGCAGTACTTC
>-|TRBJ1-2|TRBV27|-
CASSLATGLGYGYTF
TGTGCCAGCAGTTTGGCGACGGGGCTCGGCTATGGCTACACCTTC
>-|TRBJ2-3|TRBV27|few
CASSPHWRDTDTQYF
TGTGCCAGCAGTCCACACTGGCGGGACACAGATACGCAGTATTTT
>TRBD2|TRBJ2-1|TRBV5-1|once
CASSLNGGANEQFF
TGCGCCAGCAGCTTGAACGGGGGGGCGAATGAGCAGTTCTTC
>TRBD2|TRBJ2-7|TRBV6-2/TRBV6-3|-
CASSDPGAGVYEQYF
TGTGCCAGCAGTGATCCCGGAGCGGGAGTCTACGAGCAGTACTTC
>TRBD2|TRBJ2-7|TRBV20-1|-
CSARVNKRGGTYEQYF
TGCAGTGCTAGAGTTAACAAGCGGGGGGGGACCTACGAGCAGTACTTC
>-|TRBJ2-1|TRBV2|-
CASTLLRGSDEQFF
TGTGCCAGCACCCTACTACGCGGGTCCGATGAGCAGTTCTTC
>-|TRBJ2-4|TRBV4-1|few
CASSQGDWKNIQYF
TGCGCCAGCAGCCAAGGAGATTGGAAAAACATTCAGTACTTC
>-|TRBJ2-1|TRBV11-2|-
CASSSVRRKAGQFF
TGTGCCAGCAGCTCCGTTCGACGGAAGGCAGGGCAGTTCTTC